This T cell receptor (beta chain) was identified during a study of T cells after yellow fever vaccination. Study-wide background: Preparation used SMART-Seq v4 Ultra Low Input for the low-cell-number fractions.

TCRdb re-called the 5' RACE reads through MiXCR, storing one row per CDR3 protein. The data show 550,000 or so distinct CDR3 sequences, with less than 20% seen just once and roughly an eighth held by the top ten. Germline V lookup: CDR1 DFQATT, CDR2 SNEGSKA (reference sequence). The ends lost 3 bases at V and 6 bases at J; junction bases unmatched: 10. This CDR3 has 15 residues. There are a few counts of this clonotype. The chain uses TRBV20-1 and TRBJ1-5; 8 nucleotides agree with TRBD1. Source: PBMCs, taken 15 days after the yellow fever booster vaccination. The sequence derives from a man younger than 45 who received the YFV17D yellow fever vaccine. The chain's CDR3 is CSASLRGPQIQPQHF. The DNA of the CDR3 is TGCAGTGCTAGTCTCAGGGGGCCCCAGATTCAGCCCCAGCATTTT.